The present T cell receptor (beta chain) was sequenced within a study of human T cells and chemical hapten exposure. Turning to the study itself: Minor pooled library volume differences mainly drove per-sample TCR yield variation.

TCRdb analysed the RACE reads with MiXCR anew, one entry per CDR3 protein. Among tens of thousands of distinct CDR3 sequences listed, approximately 3.3% were seen once. Trimming took 2 bases from V and 3 from J; bases not matched to a gene: 3. Looked up from germline, CDR1 is SGHAT and CDR2 is FQNNGV. The CDR3 is 16 residues long. Stated time point: patch test 2, 6 weeks after DPC sensitization. Treatment reported: therapeutic diphenylcyclopropenone sensitization with weekly scalp DPC. Patches went on only after blood had been drawn each time. Here the sequenced sample was whole blood, taken in connection with sensitization to the hapten diphenylcyclopropenone (DPC). J is TRBJ2-1 and V is TRBV11-2; 11 bases map to TRBD2. The source is a man aged 40-49 years with alopecia areata. Some clones in this sample may be carry-over from other donors' samples. This CDR3 is CASSLTSGSLYNEQFF. The CDR3 nucleotides read TGTGCCAGCAGCTTAACTAGCGGGAGTCTCTACAATGAGCAGTTCTTC. The full variable domain, rest sourced from reference TRBV11-2 and TRBJ2-1, is EAGVAQSPRYKIIEKRQSVAFWCNPISGHATLYWYQQILGQGPKLLIQFQNNGVVDDSQLPKDRFSAERLKGVDSTLKIQPAKLEDSAVYLCASSLTSGSLYNEQFFGPGTRLTVL.